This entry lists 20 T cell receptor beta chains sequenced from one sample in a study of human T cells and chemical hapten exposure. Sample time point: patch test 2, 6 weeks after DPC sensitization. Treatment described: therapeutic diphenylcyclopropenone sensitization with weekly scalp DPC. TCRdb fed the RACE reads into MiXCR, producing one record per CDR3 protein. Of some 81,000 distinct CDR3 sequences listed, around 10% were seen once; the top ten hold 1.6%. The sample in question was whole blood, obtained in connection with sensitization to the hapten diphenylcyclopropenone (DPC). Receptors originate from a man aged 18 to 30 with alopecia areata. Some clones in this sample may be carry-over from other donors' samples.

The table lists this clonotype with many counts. CDR3 amino acids: CASSLGKAKNIQYF. In DNA form, the CDR3 reads TGTGCCAGCAGCCTGGGGAAGGCCAAAAACATTCAGTACTTC. The gene calls are TRBV7-2 and TRBJ2-4; D remains unclear. The V gene lost 5 bases and the J gene lost 1 base, with 9 bases spanning the gap. Germline V gene sequence: CDR1 SGHTA, CDR2 FQGNSA. This CDR3 has 14 residues.

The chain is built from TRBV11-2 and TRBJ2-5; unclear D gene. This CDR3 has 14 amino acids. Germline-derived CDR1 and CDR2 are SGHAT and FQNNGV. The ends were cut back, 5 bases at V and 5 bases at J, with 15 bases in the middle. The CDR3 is CASSEQLPFETQYF. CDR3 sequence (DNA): TGTGCCAGCAGCGAACAACTTCCCTTTGAGACCCAGTACTTC.

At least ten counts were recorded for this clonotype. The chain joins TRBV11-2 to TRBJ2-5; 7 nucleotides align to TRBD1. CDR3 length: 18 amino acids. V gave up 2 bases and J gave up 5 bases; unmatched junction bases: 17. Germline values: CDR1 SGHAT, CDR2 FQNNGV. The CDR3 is CASSLRHPAQGQKETQYF. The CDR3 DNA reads TGTGCCAGCAGCTTACGCCATCCCGCCCAGGGACAGAAGGAGACCCAGTACTTC. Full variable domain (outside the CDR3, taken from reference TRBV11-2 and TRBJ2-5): EAGVAQSPRYKIIEKRQSVAFWCNPISGHATLYWYQQILGQGPKLLIQFQNNGVVDDSQLPKDRFSAERLKGVDSTLKIQPAKLEDSAVYLCASSLRHPAQGQKETQYFGPGTRLLVL.

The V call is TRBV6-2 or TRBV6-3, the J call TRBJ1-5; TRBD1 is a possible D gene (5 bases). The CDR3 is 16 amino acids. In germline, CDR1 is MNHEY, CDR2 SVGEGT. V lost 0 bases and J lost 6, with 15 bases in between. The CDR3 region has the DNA TGTGCCAGCAGTTACTCGGACGGAGGTACAGGTCAGCCCCAGCATTTT. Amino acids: CASSYSDGGTGQPQHF.

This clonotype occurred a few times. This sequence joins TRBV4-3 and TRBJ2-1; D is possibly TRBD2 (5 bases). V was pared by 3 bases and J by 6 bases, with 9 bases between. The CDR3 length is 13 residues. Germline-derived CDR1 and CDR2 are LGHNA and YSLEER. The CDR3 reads CASSQDWSNEQFF. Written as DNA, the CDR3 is TGCGCCAGCAGCCAGGACTGGTCCAATGAGCAGTTCTTC.

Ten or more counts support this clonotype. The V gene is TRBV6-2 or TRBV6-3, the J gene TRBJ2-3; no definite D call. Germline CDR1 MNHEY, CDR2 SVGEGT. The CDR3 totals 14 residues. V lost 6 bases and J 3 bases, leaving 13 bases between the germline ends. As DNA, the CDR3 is TGTGCCAGCAGGGCGGATCTCGTAACAGATACGCAGTATTTT. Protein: CASRADLVTDTQYF.

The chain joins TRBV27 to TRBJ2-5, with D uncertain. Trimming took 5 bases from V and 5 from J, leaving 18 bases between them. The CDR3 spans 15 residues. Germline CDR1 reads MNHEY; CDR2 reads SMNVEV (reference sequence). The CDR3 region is CASSITAGESETQYF. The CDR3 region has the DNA TGTGCCAGCAGTATTACCGCAGGCGAGTCGGAGACCCAGTACTTC.

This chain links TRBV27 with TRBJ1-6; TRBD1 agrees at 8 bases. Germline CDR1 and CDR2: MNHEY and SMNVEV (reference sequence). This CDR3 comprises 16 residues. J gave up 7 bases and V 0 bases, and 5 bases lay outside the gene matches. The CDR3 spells CASSLSQGASNSPLHF. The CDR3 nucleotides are TGTGCCAGCAGTTTATCGCAGGGGGCGTCGAATTCACCCCTCCACTTT.

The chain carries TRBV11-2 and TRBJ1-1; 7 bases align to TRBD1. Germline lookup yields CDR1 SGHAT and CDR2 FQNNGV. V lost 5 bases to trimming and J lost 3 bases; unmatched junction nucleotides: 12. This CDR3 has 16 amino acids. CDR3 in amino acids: CASSPPTDRVDTEAFF. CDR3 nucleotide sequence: TGTGCCAGCAGCCCACCGACAGACAGGGTCGACACTGAAGCTTTCTTT.

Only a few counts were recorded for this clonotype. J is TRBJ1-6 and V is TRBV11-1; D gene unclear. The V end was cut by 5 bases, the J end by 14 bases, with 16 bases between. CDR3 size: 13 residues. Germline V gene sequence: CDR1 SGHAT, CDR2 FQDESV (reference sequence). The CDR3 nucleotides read TGTGCCAGCAGCCTGCGGGGTTCTGCTACCCTCCACTTT. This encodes CASSLRGSATLHF.

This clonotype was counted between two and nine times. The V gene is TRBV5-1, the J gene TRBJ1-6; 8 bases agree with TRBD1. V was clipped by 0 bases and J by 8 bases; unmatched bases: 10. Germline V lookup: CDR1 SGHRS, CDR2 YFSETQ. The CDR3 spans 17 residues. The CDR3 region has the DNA TGCGCCAGCAGCTTGGGACAGGGGCCTCCGTATCATTCACCCCTCCACTTT. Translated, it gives CASSLGQGPPYHSPLHF.

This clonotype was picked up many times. CDR3: CASSLNGGEAFF. The CDR3 DNA is TGTGCCAGCAGCTTAAACGGGGGTGAAGCTTTCTTT. The rearrangement uses TRBV7-3 and TRBJ1-1, with D tentatively TRBD1 (5 bases). V was shortened by 1 base and J by 7 bases, with 7 bases between the two germline ends. Germline V lookup: CDR1 SGHTA, CDR2 FQGTGA. The CDR3 contains 12 residues. Full variable domain (missing parts from reference TRBV7-3 and TRBJ1-1): GAGVSQTPSNKVTEKGKYVELRCDPISGHTALYWYRQSLGQGPEFLIYFQGTGAADDSGLPNDRFFAVRPEGSVSTLKIQRTERGDSAVYLCASSLNGGEAFFGQGTRLTVV.

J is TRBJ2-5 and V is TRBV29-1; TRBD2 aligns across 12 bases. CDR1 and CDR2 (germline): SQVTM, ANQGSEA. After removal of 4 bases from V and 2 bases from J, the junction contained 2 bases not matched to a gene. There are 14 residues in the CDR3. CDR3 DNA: TGCAGCGTTGGCCTAGCGGGGGGGCAAGAGACCCAGTACTTC. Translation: CSVGLAGGQETQYF.

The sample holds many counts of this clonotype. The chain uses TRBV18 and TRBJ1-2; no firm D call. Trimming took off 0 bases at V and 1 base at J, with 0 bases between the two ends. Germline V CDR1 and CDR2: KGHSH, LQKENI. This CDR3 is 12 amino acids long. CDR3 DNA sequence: TGTGCCAGCTCACCACCTAACTATGGCTACACCTTC. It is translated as CASSPPNYGYTF.

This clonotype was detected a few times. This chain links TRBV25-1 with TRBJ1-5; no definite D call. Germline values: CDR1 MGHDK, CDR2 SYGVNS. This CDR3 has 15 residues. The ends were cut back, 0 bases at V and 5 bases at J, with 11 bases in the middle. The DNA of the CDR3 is TGTGCCAGCAGTGAATATGATGAGGTCTATCAGCCCCAGCATTTT. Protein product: CASSEYDEVYQPQHF. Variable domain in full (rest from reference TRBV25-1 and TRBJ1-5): EADIYQTPRYLVIGTGKKITLECSQTMGHDKMYWYQQDPGMELHLIHYSYGVNSTEKGDLSSESTVSRIRTEHFPLTLESARPSHTSQYLCASSEYDEVYQPQHFGDGTRLSIL.

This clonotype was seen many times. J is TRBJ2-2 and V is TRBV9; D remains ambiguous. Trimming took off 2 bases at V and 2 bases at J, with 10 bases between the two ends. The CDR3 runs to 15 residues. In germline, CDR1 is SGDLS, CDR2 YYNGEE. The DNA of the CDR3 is TGTGCCAGCAGCGTGGACGGAACTAACACCGGGGAGCTGTTTTTT. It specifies CASSVDGTNTGELFF.

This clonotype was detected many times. The CDR3, as DNA: TGTGCCAGCAGGGTTCAGGCGAACTCCTACGAGCAGTACTTC. It translates to CASRVQANSYEQYF. The gene calls are TRBV6-2 or TRBV6-3 and TRBJ2-7; the D is unclear. This CDR3 region has 14 residues. Germline V lookup: CDR1 MNHEY, CDR2 SVGEGT. Trimming pared 6 bases from V and 0 bases from J, leaving 12 bases between.

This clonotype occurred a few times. The CDR3 DNA reads TGTGCCAGCAGTTACTCGTTCGCAGTATTAGGCTACACCTTC. This encodes CASSYSFAVLGYTF. The chain recombines TRBV6-5 with TRBJ1-2, with D unclear. Germline V gene lookup returns CDR1 MNHEY and CDR2 SVGAGI. Trimming left V 0 bases short and J 8 bases short, with 13 bases between. This CDR3 has 14 amino acids.

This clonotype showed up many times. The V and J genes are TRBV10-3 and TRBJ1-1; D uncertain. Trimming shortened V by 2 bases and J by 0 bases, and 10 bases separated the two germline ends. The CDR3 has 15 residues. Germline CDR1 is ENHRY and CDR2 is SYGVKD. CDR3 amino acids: CAISEGPWVNTEAFF. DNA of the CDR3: TGTGCCATCAGTGAGGGCCCCTGGGTGAACACTGAAGCTTTCTTT.

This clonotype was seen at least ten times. The CDR3 spells CASTPEIGNQPQHF. The CDR3 coding sequence is TGTGCCAGCACCCCCGAGATTGGGAATCAGCCCCAGCATTTT. The V call is TRBV12-3 or TRBV12-4, the J call TRBJ1-5; no clear D. The V end was cut by 7 bases, the J end by 4 bases, with 14 bases between. CDR3 length: 14 residues.